This T cell receptor (beta chain) was retrieved from a study of human T cells and chemical hapten exposure. As for the study in general: The sensitizer, 2% DPC, was used on around 2 cm by around 2 cm of upper inner arm skin. General observations from the study: Expanded TCRs made up significantly more big CDR3 similarity clusters than controls did.

This clonotype came up a few times. Its antigen remains unknown. Time point of the sample: pre-sensitization, week 0. Treatment given: therapeutic diphenylcyclopropenone sensitization with weekly scalp DPC. Non-pregnant alopecia patients aged 18 to 70, suitable for DPC therapy. CDR1 is SNHLY, CDR2 FYNNEI, per germline. The CDR3 is made up of 14 amino acids. Deletions cut 7 bases from V and 0 bases from J, with 10 bases between. Individual cDNA molecules (in the library) carried attached unique molecular identifiers. A single record per CDR3 protein comes from TCRdb applying MiXCR to the RACE reads. The sample consists of about 51,000 distinct CDR3 sequences, roughly a tenth of them appearing once.

The sequence was obtained from a woman in her forties with alopecia areata. Some clones in this sample may be carry-over from other donors' samples. Sequences were derived from whole blood, sampled in connection with sensitization to the hapten diphenylcyclopropenone (DPC). The chain combines TRBV2 with TRBJ2-4; D uncertain. The CDR3 region is CASTLTLAKNIQYF. The CDR3 DNA sequence: TGTGCCAGCACCCTGACACTAGCCAAAAACATTCAGTACTTC.